The clone carrying this T cell receptor beta chain was observed a single time. The antigen is unknown. This record belongs to a study of long-term antiretroviral therapy in people with HIV. Treatment locations for all participants with HIV were in the United States. Findings and limits, study-wide: Records did not include ART adherence, viral resistance or therapy changes.

Sequencing used immunoSEQ v3.0 at survey level. Here immunoSEQ multiplex PCR was the method, and the copy in TCRdb shows in-frame clones only, minus some. This table holds approximately 25,000 clones, around 80% found once. Trimming at V came to 0 bases and at J to 10 bases, leaving 11 bases not matched to a gene. The CDR3 runs to 16 residues. Germline lookup yields CDR1 LNHNV and CDR2 YYDKDF (reference sequence). The specimen comprised unsorted PBMCs, sampled 0.5 years after starting antiretroviral therapy. The V and J genes are TRBV15 and TRBJ1-4; 7 positions agree with TRBD1. The sequence was obtained from a woman aged 40 to 50 with HIV. CDR3 sequence reads: CATSRDLRDRVGKLFF. The DNA of the CDR3 is TGTGCCACCAGCAGAGATCTCCGAGACAGGGTGGGAAAACTGTTTTTT.